The 19 T cell receptor beta chains below were found in one sample sequenced in a study of cytomegalovirus exposure and HLA in healthy donors. Primers included in the PCR were 60 Vbeta and 13 Jbeta primers. The method was immunoSEQ multiplex PCR; TCRdb's version includes in-frame clones alone and lacks a portion of them. The table records 95,000 to 150,000 clones, 65% to 85% of them present only once. Sequenced: PBMCs. The receptors here all came from a man aged 50-60 years in good health and CMV-seronegative.

The rearrangement uses TRBV5-4 and TRBJ1-1, with 7 bases that match TRBD1. V was clipped by 0 bases and J by 3 bases; unmatched bases: 8. CDR3 length equals 16 residues. CDR1 and CDR2 (germline): SGHNT, YYREEE (reference sequence). The CDR3 reads CASSLVFPGGYTEAFF. The CDR3 nucleotides are TGTGCCAGCAGCTTGGTCTTTCCAGGGGGTTACACTGAAGCTTTCTTT. Full variable domain (missing parts from reference TRBV5-4 and TRBJ1-1): ETGVTQSPTHLIKTRGQQVTLRCSSQSGHNTVSWYQQALGQGPQFIFQYYREEENGRGNFPPRFSGLQFPNYSSELNVNALELDDSALYLCASSLVFPGGYTEAFFGQGTRLTVV.

The chain joins TRBV4-2 to TRBJ2-5; D perhaps matches TRBD2 (7 bases). Between the trimmed V and J ends, which lost 4 bases and 3 bases, there was a span of 12 bases. Germline V gene lookup returns CDR1 LGHNA and CDR2 YNFKEQ. This CDR3 is 14 amino acids long. The chain's CDR3 is CASSPRGGEETQYF. The CDR3 DNA reads as TGTGCCAGCAGCCCGAGAGGGGGGGAAGAGACCCAGTACTTC.

CDR3 residues: CASSSGLAGVQQYF. Written as DNA, the CDR3 is TGTGCCAGCAGTTCTGGACTAGCGGGGGTTCAGCAGTACTTC. The V gene is TRBV6-1, the J gene TRBJ2-7, with 13 bases matching TRBD2. The CDR3 sequence is 14 residues long. Looked up from germline, CDR1 is MNHNS and CDR2 is SASEGT. The V and J ends lost 5 bases and 8 bases, in that order; junction bases with no gene match: 6.

The chain combines TRBV5-5 with TRBJ1-1, with D unclear. This CDR3 comprises 11 residues. Germline assignment: CDR1 SGHKS and CDR2 YYEKEE (reference sequence). With 0 bases removed from V and 6 bases from J, the gap between germline ends came to 3 bases. The CDR3 loop is CASSLASEAFF. DNA for the CDR3: TGTGCCAGCAGCTTGGCGTCTGAAGCTTTCTTT.

The rearrangement uses TRBV27 and TRBJ2-1; a possible D gene is TRBD2 (6 bases). This CDR3 spans 15 amino acids. Germline assignment: CDR1 MNHEY and CDR2 SMNVEV (reference sequence). Trimming took off 5 bases at V and 8 bases at J, with 19 bases between the two ends. The CDR3 DNA reads TGTGCCAGCAGTCAAGGGTTAGCCGGAGGGGATGAGCAGTTCTTC. Translated, it gives CASSQGLAGGDEQFF.

This chain joins TRBV5-1 and TRBJ2-7; the match to TRBD2 covers 7 bases. The V gene's germline CDR1 is SGHRS and CDR2 YFSETQ. This CDR3 spans 15 amino acids. V was clipped by 4 bases and J by 2 bases; unmatched bases: 9. As DNA, the CDR3 is TGCGCCAGCAGCCTAGCGGAAGTACCGACCTACGAGCAGTACTTC. Its protein is CASSLAEVPTYEQYF.

This sequence joins TRBV28 and TRBJ1-2; D unclear. The CDR3 length is 11 residues. V was shortened by 4 bases and J by 10 bases, with 10 bases between the two germline ends. CDR1 is MDHEN, CDR2 SYDVKM, per germline. DNA of the CDR3: TGTGCCAGCAGTTCATTCCGGGACTACACCTTC. Its protein product is CASSSFRDYTF.

V usage is TRBV9 and J usage is TRBJ2-1; 10 nucleotides align to TRBD1. This CDR3 region has 14 residues. Germline loops: CDR1 SGDLS, CDR2 YYNGEE. The V and J ends lost 0 bases and 6 bases, in that order; junction bases with no gene match: 0. CDR3 nucleotide sequence: TGTGCCAGCAGCGTAGGGACAGGGGGCAATGAGCAGTTCTTC. This sequence encodes CASSVGTGGNEQFF.

The CDR3 protein is CAISESSGMGTDTQYF. The CDR3 DNA reads TGTGCCATCAGTGAGTCGTCGGGGATGGGGACAGATACGCAGTATTTT. V and J are TRBV10-3 and TRBJ2-3; a possible D gene is TRBD2 (5 bases). Germline values: CDR1 ENHRY, CDR2 SYGVKD. V was trimmed by 0 bases and J by 3 bases, leaving 13 bases between them. CDR3 length equals 16 residues.

This clone was seen a single time. The chain has TRBV9 and TRBJ2-7; no firm D call. The CDR3 is 16 amino acids. Trimming removed 1 base at V and 3 bases at J, with 17 bases between. Germline CDR1 SGDLS, CDR2 YYNGEE. The CDR3 sequence: CASSVSKTSTNYEQYF. For the CDR3, the DNA is TGTGCCAGCAGCGTATCTAAGACATCTACGAACTACGAGCAGTACTTC.

The V gene is TRBV7-2, the J gene TRBJ2-7; D may be TRBD1 (5 bases). This CDR3 comprises 14 residues. Trimming took 5 bases from V and 1 from J, leaving 12 bases between them. Germline values: CDR1 SGHTA, CDR2 FQGNSA. Here the CDR3 DNA reads TGTGCCAGCAGCCCAGGCAGGGTGTCCTACGAGCAGTACTTC. It codes for CASSPGRVSYEQYF.

The chain employs TRBV30 and TRBJ1-3; D is possibly TRBD1 (6 bases). The CDR3 totals 13 residues. From germline, CDR1 is GTSNPN and CDR2 SVGIG (reference sequence). Between the trimmed V and J ends, which lost 4 bases and 0 bases, there was a span of 7 bases. The CDR3 DNA sequence: TGTGCCTGGACAGGGGACTCTGGAAACACCATATATTTT. It encodes CAWTGDSGNTIYF.

The gene calls are TRBV28 and TRBJ1-2; 8 bases map to TRBD1. Germline CDR1 MDHEN, CDR2 SYDVKM. CDR3 length equals 15 residues. Losses at the gene ends were 8 bases for V and 5 bases for J; bases not matched to a gene: 13. The CDR3 protein is CASGSGGGLWYGYTF. The CDR3 bases are TGTGCCAGCGGATCAGGGGGCGGATTGTGGTATGGCTACACCTTC.

This clone was counted only a few times. The chain links TRBV4-3 to TRBJ2-1, with D possibly TRBD1 on 5 matching bases. V lost 1 base and J lost 8, with 9 bases in between. The CDR3 has 13 amino acids. Germline V gives CDR1 LGHNA, CDR2 YSLEER. This chain's CDR3 is CASSQVTGHEQFF. CDR3 nucleotides: TGCGCCAGCAGCCAAGTCACAGGTCATGAGCAGTTCTTC.

The chain's CDR3 is CASRPLSGPTDTQYF. CDR3 DNA sequence: TGTGCCAGCAGGCCCTTAAGCGGGCCCACAGATACGCAGTATTTT. This chain uses TRBV6-5 with TRBJ2-3; TRBD2 might be the D (6 bases). Germline V CDR1 and CDR2: MNHEY, SVGAGI. V was clipped by 6 bases and J by 2 bases, with 15 bases between them. The CDR3 has 15 amino acids.

The chain employs TRBV27 and TRBJ2-7; D perhaps matches TRBD1 (6 bases). The V gene lost 9 bases and the J gene lost 6 bases, with 21 bases spanning the gap. The CDR3 consists of 14 residues. Germline assignment: CDR1 MNHEY and CDR2 SMNVEV (reference sequence). The CDR3 reads CASRGPRGRGEQYF. The CDR3 nucleotides are TGTGCCAGTCGCGGTCCCAGGGGACGGGGCGAGCAGTACTTC.

This clone was detected only once. The chain recombines TRBV7-2 with TRBJ2-5; D is undetermined. Trimming left V 1 base short and J 11 bases short, with 17 bases between. This CDR3 has 14 amino acids. Germline V gene sequence: CDR1 SGHTA, CDR2 FQGNSA. The CDR3 sequence: CASSLDYSLPEQYF. In nucleotides, the CDR3 is TGTGCCAGCAGCTTAGATTATTCCCTTCCGGAGCAGTACTTC. Full variable domain (remainder filled in from reference TRBV7-2 and TRBJ2-5): GAGVSQSPSNKVTEKGKDVELRCDPISGHTALYWYRQSLGQGLEFLIYFQGNSAPDKSGLPSDRFSAERTGGSVSTLTIQRTQQEDSAVYLCASSLDYSLPEQYFGPGTRLLVL.

The V and J genes are TRBV6-5 and TRBJ2-7; 10 nucleotides agree with TRBD2. Germline assignment: CDR1 MNHEY and CDR2 SVGAGI. There are 15 residues in the CDR3. The J segment lost 3 bases and the V segment lost 8 bases, leaving 10 bases of the junction unmatched. The CDR3 loop is CASAPRLAGHYEQYF. CDR3 sequence (DNA): TGTGCCAGCGCTCCCCGACTAGCGGGCCACTACGAGCAGTACTTC.

The CDR3 loop is CASSKAVLRQGKQPQHF. The DNA of the CDR3 is TGTGCCAGCAGCAAAGCGGTCCTGAGACAGGGTAAGCAGCCCCAGCATTTT. This rearrangement joins TRBV21-1 to TRBJ1-5; TRBD1 is taken as the D call from the table, unchecked against the DNA. TRBV21-1 is listed as a pseudogene. The CDR3 runs 17 residues.